The sequence of this T cell receptor beta chain was determined in a study of blood T cell repertoires in COVID-19. Across the study: PBMCs, B-cell-depleted T cells, or T cells were the source of the cDNA or gDNA that made up the material.

This clone was found once. Self-reported history from a screening survey and questionnaire set each donor's cohort. Two negative PCRs, clearance, or symptom resolution characterized the recovered Cohort 3 donors. CDR3 length: 12 amino acids. Trimming removed 7 bases at V and 6 bases at J, with 12 bases between. Germline CDR1 is MDHEN and CDR2 is SYDVKM. Sequencing used immunoSEQ multiplex PCR; TCRdb keeps in-frame clones, though not all of them. The repertoire holds some 390,000 clones, with 85% to 90% as singletons. Sequences were obtained from PBMCs or T cells enriched from blood (not recorded which). The TCR originated in a young woman who had recovered from COVID-19. The rearrangement links TRBV28 to TRBJ1-2, with D unresolved. The DNA for the CDR3 is TGTGCCAGCATCTCACAGTCGGATGGCTACACCTTC. Translation gives CASISQSDGYTF.